This T cell receptor beta chain was obtained from a study of blood T cells in healthy people across ages. General study points: Fewer expanded clones and more diversity marked long-lived versus aged donors. TCR beta diversity tracked closely with naive T cell percentage.

Each sample yielded at least 6 micrograms of PBMC total RNA. Remarks on this clonotype: Its target is not known.

Germline CDR1 reads DFQATT; CDR2 reads SNEGSKA (reference sequence). The CDR3 totals 12 residues. The junction had 8 bases not matched to a gene; V was cut back by 6 bases and J by 8 bases. The use of a sample-barcoded 5' primer and a J-beta primer mix characterized a second PCR of about 7 to 12 cycles. MiXCR was run by TCRdb on the 5' RACE reads, yielding one entry per CDR3 protein. Of about 900,000 distinct CDR3 sequences listed, around 68% are singletons. This sequence joins TRBV20-1 and TRBJ1-2; 8 nucleotides align to TRBD1. The sample consisted of blood. The source of this sequence is a man between 25 and 39 years old in good health. CDR3: CSAVGQGQGYTF. Here the CDR3 DNA reads TGCAGTGCAGTTGGACAGGGTCAGGGCTACACCTTC.